The 17 T cell receptor beta chains below come from one sample, sequenced in a study of cytomegalovirus exposure and HLA in healthy donors. 13 Jbeta primers and 60 Vbeta primers were used for the PCR. Assay: immunoSEQ multiplex PCR; the TCRdb copy retains only in-frame clones and omits some. The sample carries roughly 120,000 clones, more than 80% recorded once. The sample was PBMCs. The receptors shown here come from a male donor in good health and CMV-seronegative.

Notes on this clone: A junction boundary mismatches the germline segment, possibly from a read error. This chain joins TRBV5-1 and TRBJ2-6; 7 bases are a match to TRBD1. There are 19 residues in the CDR3. Germline assignment: CDR1 SGHRS and CDR2 YFSETQ. The CDR3 loop is CASSLSGTGALSGANGLTF. Here the CDR3 DNA reads TGCGCCAGCAGCTTGAGCGGCACAGGGGCCCTCTCTGGGGCCAACGGCCTGACTTTC.

The chain uses TRBV27 and TRBJ1-1, with 7 bases lining up with TRBD1. There are 18 residues in the CDR3. CDR1 is MNHEY, CDR2 SMNVEV, per germline (reference sequence). After removal of 6 bases from V and 0 bases from J, the junction contained 16 bases not matched to a gene. The CDR3 DNA reads TGTGCCAGCAGGTACAGGGGACTCCTAGGTCCCTTGAACACTGAAGCTTTCTTT. This codes for CASRYRGLLGPLNTEAFF.

The gene calls are TRBV5-1 and TRBJ2-2; TRBD2 agrees at 9 bases. Trimming cost V 3 bases and J 0 bases; bases outside gene matches: 9. Germline V gene lookup returns CDR1 SGHRS and CDR2 YFSETQ. CDR3 length equals 18 residues. CDR3 DNA: TGCGCCAGCAGCTGGCAGACTAGCGGACACACGAACACCGGGGAGCTGTTTTTT. This encodes CASSWQTSGHTNTGELFF. Full variable domain (rest looked up from reference TRBV5-1 and TRBJ2-2): KAGVTQTPRYLIKTRGQQVTLSCSPISGHRSVSWYQQTPGQGLQFLFEYFSETQRNKGNFPGRFSGRQFSNSRSEMNVSTLELGDSALYLCASSWQTSGHTNTGELFFGEGSRLTVL.

The chain carries TRBV4-3 and TRBJ1-1; D uncertain. Trimming stripped 1 base from V and 3 bases from J, with 9 bases between. Germline loops: CDR1 LGHNA, CDR2 YSLEER. The length of the CDR3 is 14 residues. The CDR3 region has the DNA TGCGCCAGCAGCCAAGCCCCAACGGACACTGAAGCTTTCTTT. Translation: CASSQAPTDTEAFF.

The chain has TRBV28 and TRBJ2-5, with no clear D. The DNA end is a closer match to TRBJ2-7, so the J assignment may be wrong. Germline V CDR1 and CDR2: MDHEN, SYDVKM. This CDR3 contains 11 residues. The CDR3 loop is CASSSPGEQYF. CDR3 DNA sequence: TGTGCCAGCAGTTCCCCAGGCGAGCAGTACTTC.

The rearrangement uses TRBV10-2 and TRBJ2-5; 10 positions match TRBD2. This CDR3 is built from 15 residues. Germline V gene data show CDR1 as WSHSY and CDR2 as SAAADI. J was trimmed by 4 bases and V by 6 bases; bases with no gene match: 8. CDR3 loop: CASSSAGGLGETQYF. For the CDR3, the DNA is TGCGCCAGCAGCTCAGCGGGAGGGTTAGGAGAGACCCAGTACTTC.

This sequence joins TRBV6-1 and TRBJ2-7; TRBD2 aligns across 16 bases. Germline V gene sequence: CDR1 MNHNS, CDR2 SASEGT. The CDR3 is made up of 19 amino acids. Trimming removed 3 bases from V and 3 bases from J; junction bases left unmatched: 11. The CDR3 loop reads CASSDLGTSGRATIYEQYF. The CDR3 DNA reads TGTGCCAGCAGTGACCTCGGGACTAGCGGGAGGGCCACGATCTACGAGCAGTACTTC.

The rearrangement joins TRBV29-1 to TRBJ1-3; TRBD1 might be the D (6 bases). The V end was cut by 7 bases, the J end by 2 bases, with 12 bases between. This CDR3 is built from 13 residues. Germline CDR1 is SQVTM and CDR2 is ANQGSEA. In nucleotides, the CDR3 is TGCAGCGGTCATAAGGGGGCTGGAAACACCATATATTTT. This sequence encodes CSGHKGAGNTIYF.

This clone was observed a few times. Other nucleotide sequences from this sample produce the same CDR3. The chain combines TRBV6-5 with TRBJ1-1; D unclear. V was trimmed by 0 bases and J by 1 base, leaving 6 bases between them. CDR3 length: 14 amino acids. Germline CDR1 and CDR2: MNHEY and SVGAGI. The CDR3 DNA follows: TGTGCCAGCAGTTACTCGTTAGCGAACACTGAAGCTTTCTTT. Protein sequence: CASSYSLANTEAFF.

CDR3 in DNA: TGTGCCAGCAGTAAATTTGGGGGGTTTGAAGCTTTCTTT. This sequence encodes CASSKFGGFEAFF. V and J are TRBV6-5 and TRBJ1-1; perhaps TRBD1 as D (5 bases). The CDR3 contains 13 residues. Germline V gene sequence: CDR1 MNHEY, CDR2 SVGAGI. Trimming removed 5 bases from V and 7 bases from J, with 14 bases in between.

The chain couples TRBV2 to TRBJ2-4; possible D gene TRBD1, 5 bases. This CDR3 is built from 15 residues. The germline gives CDR1 SNHLY, CDR2 FYNNEI. With 7 bases removed from V and 2 bases from J, the gap between germline ends came to 15 bases. The CDR3 sequence: CASIPSRGTKNIQYF. DNA of the CDR3: TGTGCCAGCATACCCTCTAGGGGAACCAAAAACATTCAGTACTTC.

This clone has just one count. The V gene is TRBV21-1, the J gene TRBJ2-2; TRBD1 was called by the table and not checked on the DNA. TRBV21-1 is an annotated pseudogene. The CDR3 covers 15 residues. The CDR3 spells CASSHESGGTGELFF. CDR3 bases: TGTGCCAGCAGCCACGAGTCAGGGGGTACCGGGGAGCTGTTTTTT.

The chain has TRBV7-2 and TRBJ2-7; maybe TRBD2 (6 bases). The germline CDR1 and CDR2 sequences are SGHTA and FQGNSA. The CDR3 length is 17 residues. Trimming shortened V by 3 bases and J by 1 base, and 19 bases separated the two germline ends. CDR3 DNA: TGTGCCAGCAGCTTGCAGATACTGGTAGGGACTTCCTACGAGCAGTACTTC. Translating it yields CASSLQILVGTSYEQYF. Full variable domain (missing parts from reference TRBV7-2 and TRBJ2-7): GAGVSQSPSNKVTEKGKDVELRCDPISGHTALYWYRQSLGQGLEFLIYFQGNSAPDKSGLPSDRFSAERTGGSVSTLTIQRTQQEDSAVYLCASSLQILVGTSYEQYFGPGTRLTVT.

The CDR3 DNA sequence: TGTGCCATCAGTGAGGGCACCTCCTACGAGCAGTACTTC. Its protein product is CAISEGTSYEQYF. The chain links TRBV10-3 to TRBJ2-7; D remains ambiguous. V lost 2 bases, J lost 0 bases, and 5 bases lay in between. Germline assignment: CDR1 ENHRY and CDR2 SYGVKD. CDR3 size: 13 residues.

Worth noting for this clone: The germline gene is not matched at one end of the junction; a read error may be the cause. V is TRBV7-9 and J is TRBJ2-7, with 13 bases lining up with TRBD2. The CDR3 loop spans 17 amino acids. Germline CDR1 and CDR2: SEHNR and FQNEAQ (reference sequence). CDR3 DNA sequence: TGTTCCAGCAGCTTAGTCCCGGCAGGACTAGCGGGAGATGAGCAGTACTTC. It codes for CSSSLVPAGLAGDEQYF.

The CDR3 here is CASSSHTSGSTDTQYF. CDR3 in DNA: TGTGCCAGCAGCTCCCACACTAGCGGGAGCACAGATACGCAGTATTTT. V is TRBV11-2 and J is TRBJ2-3, with 9 bases identical to TRBD2. The CDR3 spans 16 residues. Germline loops: CDR1 SGHAT, CDR2 FQNNGV. Losses at the gene ends were 4 bases for V and 0 bases for J; bases not matched to a gene: 5.

This chain uses TRBV7-9 with TRBJ2-1, with a weak D call TRBD2 (5 bases). This CDR3 comprises 16 residues. Trimming shortened V by 5 bases and J by 1 base, and 15 bases separated the two germline ends. The V gene's germline CDR1 is SEHNR and CDR2 FQNEAQ (reference sequence). CDR3 DNA: TGTGCCAGCAGCCACCGGACTGGTGCATCCTACAATGAGCAGTTCTTC. Translated: CASSHRTGASYNEQFF. The full variable domain, with the rest looked up from reference TRBV7-9 and TRBJ2-1, is DTGVSQNPRHKITKRGQNVTFRCDPISEHNRLYWYRQTLGQGPEFLTYFQNEAQLEKSRLLSDRFSAERPKGSFSTLEIQRTEQGDSAMYLCASSHRTGASYNEQFFGPGTRLTVL.